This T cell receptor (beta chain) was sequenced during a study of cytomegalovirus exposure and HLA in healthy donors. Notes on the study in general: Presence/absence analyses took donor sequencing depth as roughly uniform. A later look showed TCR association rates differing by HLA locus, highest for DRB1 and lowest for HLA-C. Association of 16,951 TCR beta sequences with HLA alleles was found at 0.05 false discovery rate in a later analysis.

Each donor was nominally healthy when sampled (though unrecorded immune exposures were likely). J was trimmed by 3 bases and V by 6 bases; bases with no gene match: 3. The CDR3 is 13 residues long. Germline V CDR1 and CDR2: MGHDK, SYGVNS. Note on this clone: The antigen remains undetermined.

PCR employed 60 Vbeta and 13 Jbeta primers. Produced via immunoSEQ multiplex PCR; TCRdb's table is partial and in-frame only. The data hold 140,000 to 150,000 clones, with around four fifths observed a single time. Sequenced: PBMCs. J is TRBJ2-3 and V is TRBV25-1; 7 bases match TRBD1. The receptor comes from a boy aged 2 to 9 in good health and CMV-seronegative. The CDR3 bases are TGTGCCAGCAGAACAGGGGCGACAGATACGCAGTATTTT. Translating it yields CASRTGATDTQYF. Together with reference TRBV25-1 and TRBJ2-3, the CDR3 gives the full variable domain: EADIYQTPRYLVIGTGKKITLECSQTMGHDKMYWYQQDPGMELHLIHYSYGVNSTEKGDLSSESTVSRIRTEHFPLTLESARPSHTSQYLCASRTGATDTQYFGPGTRLTVL.